The entry that follows covers one T cell receptor beta chain sequence. This sample stems from a study of cytomegalovirus exposure and HLA in healthy donors. Germline CDR1 SGDLS, CDR2 YYNGEE. The junction had 4 bases not matched to a gene; V was cut back by 3 bases and J by 5 bases. The CDR3 spans 15 residues. PCR used 60 Vbeta primers and 13 Jbeta primers. Sequenced by immunoSEQ multiplex PCR; TCRdb stores in-frame clones only, minus some. The sample data list some 46,000 clones. This chain joins TRBV9 and TRBJ2-1; TRBD2 agrees at 11 bases. Sequencing used PBMCs. The source is a male donor in good health and CMV-seronegative. The CDR3 bases are TGTGCCAGCAGCGAGACTAGCGGGGCCGACAATGAGCAGTTCTTC. Translating gives CASSETSGADNEQFF.